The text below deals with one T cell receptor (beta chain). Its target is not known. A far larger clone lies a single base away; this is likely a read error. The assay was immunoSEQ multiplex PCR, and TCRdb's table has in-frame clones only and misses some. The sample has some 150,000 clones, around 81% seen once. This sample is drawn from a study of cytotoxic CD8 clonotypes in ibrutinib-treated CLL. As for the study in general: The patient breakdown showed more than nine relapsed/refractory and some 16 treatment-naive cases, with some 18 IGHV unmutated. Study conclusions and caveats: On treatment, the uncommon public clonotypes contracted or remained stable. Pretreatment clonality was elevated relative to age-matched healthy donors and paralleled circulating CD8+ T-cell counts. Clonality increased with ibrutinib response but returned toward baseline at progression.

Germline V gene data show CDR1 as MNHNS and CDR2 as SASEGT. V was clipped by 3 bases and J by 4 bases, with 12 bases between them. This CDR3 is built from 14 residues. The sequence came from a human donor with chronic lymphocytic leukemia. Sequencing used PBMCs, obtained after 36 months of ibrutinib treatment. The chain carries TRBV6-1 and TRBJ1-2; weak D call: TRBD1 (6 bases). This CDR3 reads CASSERTDSYGYTF. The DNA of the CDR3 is TGTGCCAGCAGTGAGAGGACGGACAGCTATGGCTACACCTTC.